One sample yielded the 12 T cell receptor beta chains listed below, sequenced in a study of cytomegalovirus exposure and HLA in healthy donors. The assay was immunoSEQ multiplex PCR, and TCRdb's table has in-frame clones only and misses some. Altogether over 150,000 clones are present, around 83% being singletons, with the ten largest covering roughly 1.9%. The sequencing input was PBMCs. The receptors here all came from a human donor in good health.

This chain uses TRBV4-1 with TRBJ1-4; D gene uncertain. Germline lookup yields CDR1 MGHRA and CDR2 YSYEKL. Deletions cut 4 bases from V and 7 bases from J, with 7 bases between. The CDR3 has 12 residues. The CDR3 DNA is TGCGCCAGCAGCCCCCGGGGTGAAAAACTGTTTTTT. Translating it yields CASSPRGEKLFF.

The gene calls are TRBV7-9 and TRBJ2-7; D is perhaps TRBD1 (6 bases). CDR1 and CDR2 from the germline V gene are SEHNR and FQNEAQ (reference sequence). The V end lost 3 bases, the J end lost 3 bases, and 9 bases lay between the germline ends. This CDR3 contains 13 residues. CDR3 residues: CASSFGGRYEQYF. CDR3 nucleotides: TGTGCCAGCAGCTTTGGGGGCCGCTACGAGCAGTACTTC.

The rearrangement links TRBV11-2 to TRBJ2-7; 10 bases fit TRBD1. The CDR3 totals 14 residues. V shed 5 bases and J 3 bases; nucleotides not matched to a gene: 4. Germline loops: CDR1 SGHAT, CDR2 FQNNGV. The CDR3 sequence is CASSGTGVGYEQYF. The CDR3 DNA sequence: TGTGCCAGCAGCGGGACAGGGGTGGGCTACGAGCAGTACTTC.

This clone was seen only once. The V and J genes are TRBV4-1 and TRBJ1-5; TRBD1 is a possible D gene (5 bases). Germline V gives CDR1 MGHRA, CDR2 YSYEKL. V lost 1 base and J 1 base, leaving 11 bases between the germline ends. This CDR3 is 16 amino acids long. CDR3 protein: CASSQVPTASNQPQHF. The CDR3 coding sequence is TGCGCCAGCAGCCAAGTCCCGACAGCAAGCAATCAGCCCCAGCATTTT.

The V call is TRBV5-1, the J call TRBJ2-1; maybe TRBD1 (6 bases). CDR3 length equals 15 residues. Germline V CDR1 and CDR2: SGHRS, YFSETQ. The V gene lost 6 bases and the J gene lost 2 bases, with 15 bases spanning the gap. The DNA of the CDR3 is TGCGCCAGCACCGACCCAGGGGTGCCCTACAATGAGCAGTTCTTC. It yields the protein CASTDPGVPYNEQFF.

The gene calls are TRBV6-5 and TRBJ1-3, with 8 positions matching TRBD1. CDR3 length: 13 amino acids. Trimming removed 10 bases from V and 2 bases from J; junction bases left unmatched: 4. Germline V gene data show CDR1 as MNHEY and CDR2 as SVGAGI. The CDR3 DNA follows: TGTGCCACGCGCAGGGGGCCTGGAAACACCATATATTTT. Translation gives CATRRGPGNTIYF.

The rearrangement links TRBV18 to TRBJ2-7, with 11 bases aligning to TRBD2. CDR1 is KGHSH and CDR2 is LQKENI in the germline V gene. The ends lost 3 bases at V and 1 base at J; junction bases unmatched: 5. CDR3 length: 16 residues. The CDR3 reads CASSPRLAGPSYEQYF. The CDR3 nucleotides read TGTGCCAGCTCACCCCGACTAGCGGGACCGTCCTACGAGCAGTACTTC.

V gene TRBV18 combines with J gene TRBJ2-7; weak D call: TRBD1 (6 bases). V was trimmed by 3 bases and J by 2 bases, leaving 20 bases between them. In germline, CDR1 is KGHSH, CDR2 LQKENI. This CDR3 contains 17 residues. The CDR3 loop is CASSPLSRQGKAYEQYF. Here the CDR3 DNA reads TGTGCCAGCTCACCTCTAAGTCGGCAGGGGAAAGCCTACGAGCAGTACTTC.

The CDR3 spells CASSQAGIGSEKLFF. The CDR3 DNA reads as TGTGCCAGCAGCCAAGCGGGGATTGGCTCCGAAAAACTGTTTTTT. The chain has TRBV4-2 and TRBJ1-4; no clear D gene. Germline V gives CDR1 LGHNA, CDR2 YNFKEQ. The CDR3 extends over 15 amino acids. The V and J ends lost 1 base and 8 bases respectively, with 14 bases between them.

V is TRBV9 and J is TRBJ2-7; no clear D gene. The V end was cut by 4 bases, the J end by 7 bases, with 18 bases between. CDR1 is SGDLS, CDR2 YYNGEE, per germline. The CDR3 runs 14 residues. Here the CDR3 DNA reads TGTGCCAGCAGCCCCTCAGCGTACTCCTGGGAGCAGTACTTC. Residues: CASSPSAYSWEQYF. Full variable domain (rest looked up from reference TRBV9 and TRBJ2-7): DSGVTQTPKHLITATGQRVTLRCSPRSGDLSVYWYQQSLDQGLQFLIQYYNGEERAKGNILERFSAQQFPDLHSELNLSSLELGDSALYFCASSPSAYSWEQYFGPGTRLTVT.

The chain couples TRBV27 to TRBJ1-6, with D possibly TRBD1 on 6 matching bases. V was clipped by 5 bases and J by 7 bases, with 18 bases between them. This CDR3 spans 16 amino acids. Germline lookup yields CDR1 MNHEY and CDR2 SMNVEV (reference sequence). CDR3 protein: CASSPRYGRGNSPLHF. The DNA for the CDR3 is TGTGCCAGCAGTCCTAGATACGGCAGGGGAAATTCACCCCTCCACTTT.

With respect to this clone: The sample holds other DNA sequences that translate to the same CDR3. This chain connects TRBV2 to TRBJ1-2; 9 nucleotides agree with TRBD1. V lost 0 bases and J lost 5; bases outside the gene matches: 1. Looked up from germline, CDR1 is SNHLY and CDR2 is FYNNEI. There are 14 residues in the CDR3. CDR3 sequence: CASSEAGTGYGYTF. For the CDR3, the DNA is TGTGCCAGCAGTGAAGCCGGGACAGGGTATGGCTACACCTTC.